The rows below give T cell receptor beta chains drawn from one sample of a study of T cells in localized non-small cell lung cancer. Data came from immunoSEQ multiplex PCR; TCRdb stores just in-frame clones and leaves some out. The sample lists 48,000 or so clones; roughly 80% were seen once. The source was peripheral blood, collected before any cancer treatment. The receptor set was obtained from a man aged 35 to 69 with stage I squamous cell lung carcinoma. CDR3s include the opening cysteine and the closing phenylalanine or tryptophan.

>TRBJ1-1|TRBV27|17
CASSLSWGGQGGTEAFF
>TRBJ1-6|TRBV9|13
CASSAEPGSPLHF
>TRBJ2-3|TRBV5-4|15
CASSLDLQGTDTQYF
>TRBJ1-6|TRBV6-1|14
CASRGTGSNSPLHF
>TRBJ1-5|TRBV27|13
CASSWTGLQPQHF
>TRBJ1-2|TRBV18|14
CASSPPSGPYGYTF
>TRBJ2-2|TRBV7-2|13
CASSTARGRELFF
>TRBJ2-2|TRBV11-2|16
CASSSAGGSYTGELFF
>TRBJ1-2|TRBV6-4|13
CASSDWSTGGYTF
>TRBJ1-1|TRBV19|14
CASSPGRRDTEAFF
>TRBJ2-3|TRBV9|17
CASSPGTSGAGGYTQYF
>TRBJ2-1|TRBV9|15
CASSVRQGSYNEQFF
>TRBJ1-4|TRBV7-2|12
CASSLTTDKLFF
>TRBJ1-1|TRBV19|13
CASSTQGGTEAFF
>TRBJ2-2|TRBV27|15
CASRGQQTNTGELFF
>TRBJ1-1|TRBV11-1|13
CASSLVGDNEAFF
>TRBJ1-1|TRBV28|14
CASTPLTGRTEAFF
>TRBJ1-6|TRBV15|16
CATSRLRGGYNSPLHF
>TRBJ2-7|TRBV30|14
CAWSPTGPSYEQYF
>TRBJ2-3|TRBV15|15
CATSVDRGNTDTQYF
>TRBJ2-1|TRBV27|13
CASSYLQGHEQFF
>TRBJ1-2|TRBV6-5|15
CASSYLTGQNLPYTF
>TRBJ1-5|TRBV19|15
CASKEGGPQNQPQHF
>TRBJ2-2|TRBV5-8|16
CASSEGTHFRAGELFF
>TRBJ1-4|TRBV6-4|13
CASSDREGEKLFF
>TRBJ1-6|TRBV27|14
CASSFSRDNSPLHF
>TRBJ1-1|TRBV5-1|14
CASSLGTGSGEAFF
>TRBJ2-5|TRBV28|15
CASSPHDPGTGAQYF
>TRBJ1-2|TRBV5-4|14
CASSLNLGQVGYTF
>TRBJ2-6|TRBV5-6|16
CASSSGQLSGANVLTF
>TRBJ2-3|TRBV6-4|14
CASSAGTFTDTQYF
>TRBJ1-4|TRBV5-1|15
CASSLSGTHQEKLFF
>TRBJ2-3|TRBV4-2|16
CASRQRAGEGTDTQYF
>TRBJ1-5|TRBV6-1|14
CAVSTASSNQPQHF
>TRBJ1-5|TRBV5-8|15
CASNLQFYSNQPQHF
>TRBJ2-7|TRBV28|11
CASSFSAEQYF
>TRBJ2-2|TRBV2|14
CASLGQGGTGELFF
>TRBJ1-6|TRBV7-8|17
CASSLRRVGSYNSPLHF
>TRBJ2-3|TRBV5-8|16
CASSFGRSGLADTQYF
>TRBJ1-1|TRBV28|15
CASRHWELGGTEAFF